The clone carrying this TCR beta chain was seen only a few times. Antigen specificity is unknown. Method: immunoSEQ multiplex PCR; TCRdb's copy keeps in-frame clones and lacks some. Among thousands of clones listed, 65% were seen once. This sample was included in a study of radiation and T cells in renal cell carcinoma. Overall study findings and caveats: Irradiated tumors held more dominant CDR3 motifs than control tumors.

Trimming cost V 3 bases and J 6 bases, with 12 bases left between them. The CDR3 covers 12 residues. Germline assignment: CDR1 GTSNPN and CDR2 SVGIG (reference sequence). Treatment: treatment-naive control, cytoreductive nephrectomy. The tumor was a clear cell renal cell carcinoma. V gene TRBV30 combines with J gene TRBJ2-7; D gene ambiguous. The source of this sequence is a woman in her 70s with renal cell carcinoma. Material: tumor tissue, obtained from a patient whose treatment was nephrectomy without radiotherapy. CDR3 sequence (DNA): TGTGCCTGGAGGGGCTCCGGGTTCGAGCAGTACTTC. As protein: CAWRGSGFEQYF.